These 18 T cell receptor beta chains were all obtained from the same sample, sequenced in a study of patients and donors after allogeneic stem cell transplantation. MiXCR was run by TCRdb on the RT-PCR reads, yielding one entry per CDR3 protein. The top ten clones hold roughly 7.2% of a sample with hundreds of thousands of distinct CDR3 sequences, 16% of them seen once. The specimen was blood, either unsorted or a sorted T cell fraction (not recorded which). These receptors all come from a human donor who was either an allogeneic HSCT recipient or a stem cell or donor lymphocyte infusion donor (not recorded which). It is not recorded whose cells these are; they may come from a transplant donor.

This clonotype was found many times. V and J are TRBV12-3 or TRBV12-4 and TRBJ1-1; no definite D call. The CDR3 is 13 residues long. V was pared by 4 bases and J by 1 base, with 7 bases between. CDR3 region: CASSYQENTEAFF. The CDR3 nucleotides are TGTGCCAGCAGTTATCAAGAGAACACTGAAGCTTTCTTT.

V usage is TRBV5-1 and J usage is TRBJ1-2; perhaps TRBD1 as D (5 bases). The V and J ends lost 0 bases and 4 bases respectively, with 16 bases between them. The V gene's germline CDR1 is SGHRS and CDR2 YFSETQ. CDR3 length: 16 residues. CDR3 loop: CASSLVGDWALYGYTF. DNA for the CDR3: TGCGCCAGCAGCTTGGTAGGGGACTGGGCCCTCTATGGCTACACCTTC. Using reference TRBV5-1 and TRBJ1-2 for the parts outside the CDR3, the full variable domain is KAGVTQTPRYLIKTRGQQVTLSCSPISGHRSVSWYQQTPGQGLQFLFEYFSETQRNKGNFPGRFSGRQFSNSRSEMNVSTLELGDSALYLCASSLVGDWALYGYTFGSGTRLTVV.

This clonotype was observed a handful of times. The V call is TRBV2, the J call TRBJ2-1; weak D call: TRBD2 (5 bases). Trimming pared 4 bases from V and 4 bases from J, leaving 11 bases between. The CDR3 loop spans 14 amino acids. The germline V gene has CDR1 SNHLY and CDR2 FYNNEI. This CDR3 is CASSGPGLYNEQFF. Here the CDR3 DNA reads TGTGCCAGCAGTGGCCCCGGACTGTACAATGAGCAGTTCTTC.

The V gene is TRBV4-1, the J gene TRBJ2-7; D is perhaps TRBD2 (7 bases). Germline V gene lookup returns CDR1 MGHRA and CDR2 YSYEKL. V was trimmed by 3 bases and J by 3 bases, leaving 21 bases between them. The CDR3 spans 17 residues. CDR3 region: CASSHPGGRIDSYEQYF. CDR3 nucleotide sequence: TGCGCCAGCAGCCATCCCGGGGGGCGGATCGATAGCTACGAGCAGTACTTC.

This clonotype has more than one count but fewer than ten. The DNA for the CDR3 is TGTGCCAGCAGCCCAGAGGAGGGAGGCGGGAGGAATGAGCAGTTCTTC. Translation: CASSPEEGGGRNEQFF. This chain joins TRBV7-9 and TRBJ2-1; 8 nucleotides agree with TRBD2. This CDR3 is 16 amino acids long. Per germline, CDR1 SEHNR and CDR2 FQNEAQ (reference sequence). The junction had 13 bases not matched to a gene; V was cut back by 5 bases and J by 7 bases.

The sample holds many counts of this clonotype. V usage is TRBV12-3 or TRBV12-4 and J usage is TRBJ1-2; D remains unclear. Trimming took off 3 bases at V and 7 bases at J, with 9 bases between the two ends. The CDR3 is made up of 12 amino acids. The CDR3 DNA sequence: TGTGCCAGCAGTTTCTTGGCTTTTGGCTACACCTTC. This codes for CASSFLAFGYTF.

This clonotype has just a few counts. The chain is built from TRBV4-2 and TRBJ1-1, with no clear D. Germline V CDR1 and CDR2: LGHNA, YNFKEQ. The CDR3 runs to 15 residues. Trimming shortened V by 5 bases and J by 0 bases, and 13 bases separated the two germline ends. The CDR3 nucleotides are TGTGCCAGCAGCGGAAGGACCTTTATGAACACTGAAGCTTTCTTT. This gives the protein CASSGRTFMNTEAFF.

In its sample, this clonotype was seen a few times. The gene calls are TRBV7-2 and TRBJ2-7; D unclear. Germline-derived CDR1 and CDR2 are SGHTA and FQGNSA. This CDR3 has 12 residues. V was trimmed by 5 bases and J by 5 bases, leaving 10 bases between them. CDR3 in DNA: TGTGCCAGCAGCCCCTATAGAAACGAGCAGTACTTC. This translates into CASSPYRNEQYF.

This clonotype has only a few counts. The rearrangement joins TRBV27 to TRBJ2-1, with unresolved D. V was clipped by 6 bases and J by 9 bases, with 12 bases between them. The length of the CDR3 is 12 residues. CDR1 is MNHEY and CDR2 is SMNVEV in the germline V gene (reference sequence). CDR3 bases: TGTGCCAGCAGCCGGACGAGCGTTGAGCAGTTCTTC. The encoded protein is CASSRTSVEQFF.

This clonotype was detected a few times. The chain employs TRBV6-1 and TRBJ2-1; 9 bases agree with TRBD1. The junction had 6 bases not matched to a gene; V was cut back by 4 bases and J by 5 bases. The CDR3 sequence is 15 residues long. The germline V gene encodes CDR1 MNHNS and CDR2 SASEGT. The DNA of the CDR3 is TGTGCCAGCAGTGCCGGGGGACAGGGCGACAATGAGCAGTTCTTC. Its protein product is CASSAGGQGDNEQFF.

J is TRBJ2-2 and V is TRBV12-5; D unresolved. From germline, CDR1 is LGHNT and CDR2 FRNRAP. V was trimmed by 3 bases and J by 1 base, leaving 3 bases between them. The CDR3 totals 13 residues. The CDR3 nucleotides read TGTGCTAGTGGTTTTATGAACACCGGGGAGCTGTTTTTT. Protein product: CASGFMNTGELFF.

The chain employs TRBV5-1 and TRBJ2-3; 12 nucleotides agree with TRBD2. V was pared by 1 base and J by 5 bases, with 14 bases of the junction left unmatched. Germline CDR1 SGHRS, CDR2 YFSETQ. This CDR3 is 19 amino acids long. CDR3 sequence (DNA): TGCGCCAGCAGCTTGAAATCTAGCGGGAGGGCCAATAAAGGAGATACGCAGTATTTT. Protein: CASSLKSSGRANKGDTQYF.

This clonotype came up a few times. The genes are TRBV5-1 and TRBJ2-1; D call uncertain. With 4 bases removed from V and 3 bases from J, the gap between germline ends came to 5 bases. The germline V gene has CDR1 SGHRS and CDR2 YFSETQ. This CDR3 region has 12 residues. The CDR3 sequence is CASSENYNEQFF. CDR3 DNA: TGCGCCAGCAGCGAGAACTACAATGAGCAGTTCTTC.

The chain has TRBV29-1 and TRBJ2-7, with TRBD1 identical over 12 bases. This CDR3 region has 13 residues. The V gene end was trimmed by 4 bases and the J gene end by 5 bases; junction bases not matched to a gene: 3. The germline V gene encodes CDR1 SQVTM and CDR2 ANQGSEA. Here the CDR3 reads CSVGGQGANEQYF. CDR3 DNA: TGCAGCGTTGGGGGACAGGGGGCGAACGAGCAGTACTTC.

The gene calls are TRBV6-1 and TRBJ1-2; D is perhaps TRBD1 (6 bases). This CDR3 comprises 15 residues. The germline CDR1 and CDR2 sequences are MNHNS and SASEGT. Trimming shortened V by 6 bases and J by 4 bases, and 18 bases separated the two germline ends. CDR3 sequence (DNA): TGTGCCAGCAGAACCTCAGGGGTTTCGGCCTATGGCTACACCTTC. Residues: CASRTSGVSAYGYTF.

CDR3 sequence reads: CASSQQGNEKLFF. Here the CDR3 DNA reads TGTGCCAGCAGTCAACAGGGAAATGAAAAACTGTTTTTT. The chain is built from TRBV6-6 and TRBJ1-4; a possible D gene is TRBD1 (6 bases). The CDR3 extends over 13 amino acids. V was clipped by 5 bases and J by 5 bases, with 9 bases between them. The germline CDR1 and CDR2 sequences are MNHNY and SVGAGI (reference sequence).

The rearrangement joins TRBV7-2 to TRBJ2-3; no clear D gene. Trimming took 0 bases from V and 4 from J, leaving 20 bases between them. In germline, CDR1 is SGHTA, CDR2 FQGNSA. CDR3 length: 18 residues. Written as DNA, the CDR3 is TGTGCCAGCAGCTTAGCGCTTGGTATCCCGCGACGTCCAGATACGCAGTATTTT. This encodes CASSLALGIPRRPDTQYF. Full variable domain (missing parts from reference TRBV7-2 and TRBJ2-3): GAGVSQSPSNKVTEKGKDVELRCDPISGHTALYWYRQSLGQGLEFLIYFQGNSAPDKSGLPSDRFSAERTGGSVSTLTIQRTQQEDSAVYLCASSLALGIPRRPDTQYFGPGTRLTVL.

This clonotype turned up a few times. The chain links TRBV5-1 to TRBJ1-1; D is undetermined. The CDR3 loop spans 14 amino acids. V lost 0 bases and J 0 bases, leaving 6 bases between the germline ends. Germline V gene sequence: CDR1 SGHRS, CDR2 YFSETQ. The CDR3 region is CASSLVRVNTEAFF. The CDR3 nucleotides are TGCGCCAGCAGCTTGGTCAGAGTGAACACTGAAGCTTTCTTT.